Below, 9 T cell receptor beta chains from the same sample are listed, as sequenced in a study of ipilimumab plus nivolumab after autologous stem cell transplantation (dated by TCRdb to the early 2020s). The library was produced with the immunoSEQ multiplex PCR assay. This immuneACCESS table, as held by TCRdb, lists in-frame sequences with V and J called but not all clones. Of the missing ones, under half trace to an unresolved V gene in checked studies; the others have no known cause. A total of about 15,000 clones appear in this sample, over 60% of them only once. The ten largest clones add up to around 20% of the sample. Sequenced here: PBMCs, sampled in a trial of ipilimumab plus nivolumab as post-transplant consolidation. All receptors come from a male donor with diffuse large B-cell lymphoma.

The CDR3 reads CASSLERVQGETQYF. DNA for the CDR3: TGTGCCAGCAGCTTAGAACGGGTACAAGGGGAGACCCAGTACTTC. V gene TRBV7-8 combines with J gene TRBJ2-5; D uncertain. The V end was cut by 1 base, the J end by 5 bases, with 14 bases between. The germline V gene encodes CDR1 SGHVS and CDR2 FQNEAQ. CDR3 length: 15 amino acids.

This rearrangement joins TRBV5-4 to TRBJ1-1, with D unresolved. The CDR3 length is 14 residues. The ends were cut back, 2 bases at V and 0 bases at J, with 8 bases in the middle. Germline V gene data show CDR1 as SGHNT and CDR2 as YYREEE (reference sequence). The CDR3 DNA follows: TGTGCCAGCAGCTTAGAACAGTTGAACACTGAAGCTTTCTTT. As protein: CASSLEQLNTEAFF. The full variable domain, completed using reference TRBV5-4 and TRBJ1-1, is ETGVTQSPTHLIKTRGQQVTLRCSSQSGHNTVSWYQQALGQGPQFIFQYYREEENGRGNFPPRFSGLQFPNYSSELNVNALELDDSALYLCASSLEQLNTEAFFGQGTRLTVV.

The chain couples TRBV6-4 to TRBJ2-5; unclear D gene. In germline, CDR1 is MRHNA, CDR2 SNTAGT. This CDR3 has 13 residues. Trimming left V 4 bases short and J 5 bases short, with 11 bases between. The CDR3 bases are TGTGCCAGCAGTGGAGATCTTTGGGAGACCCAGTACTTC. Translated: CASSGDLWETQYF.

This clone was seen only a few times. V is TRBV7-6 and J is TRBJ2-7; 9 nucleotides agree with TRBD2. Germline CDR1 is SGHVS and CDR2 is FNYEAQ. CDR3 size: 15 residues. Losses at the gene ends were 3 bases for V and 0 bases for J; bases not matched to a gene: 3. The CDR3 sequence: CASSFTSGPSYEQYF. DNA for the CDR3: TGTGCCAGCAGCTTCACTAGCGGGCCCTCCTACGAGCAGTACTTC. Variable domain in full (rest from reference TRBV7-6 and TRBJ2-7): GAGVSQSPRYKVTKRGQDVALRCDPISGHVSLYWYRQALGQGPEFLTYFNYEAQQDKSGLPNDRFSAERPEGSISTLTIQRTEQRDSAMYRCASSFTSGPSYEQYFGPGTRLTVT.

The chain uses TRBV7-6 and TRBJ2-2; TRBD2 is a possible D gene (5 bases). Trimming left V 5 bases short and J 4 bases short, with 17 bases between. The CDR3 contains 16 residues. Per germline, CDR1 SGHVS and CDR2 FNYEAQ. CDR3 coding DNA: TGTGCCAGCAGCCTCGACGGCGGGCTCCCCACCGGGGAGCTGTTTTTT. It codes for CASSLDGGLPTGELFF.

The V and J genes are TRBV7-6 and TRBJ1-2; TRBD1 matches at 8 bases. V shed 0 bases and J 4 bases; nucleotides not matched to a gene: 7. The CDR3 sequence is 16 residues long. The V gene's germline CDR1 is SGHVS and CDR2 FNYEAQ. Here the CDR3 reads CASSLAETGTGYGYTF. The CDR3, as DNA: TGTGCCAGCAGCTTAGCGGAGACAGGGACAGGCTATGGCTACACCTTC.

This chain links TRBV6-5 with TRBJ1-1, with D perhaps matching TRBD1 (5 bases). With 4 bases removed from V and 4 bases from J, the gap between germline ends came to 16 bases. The V gene's germline CDR1 is MNHEY and CDR2 SVGAGI. There are 15 residues in the CDR3. The CDR3 is CASSSPNGAGTEAFF. The DNA for the CDR3 is TGTGCCAGCAGTTCCCCTAACGGGGCTGGCACTGAAGCTTTCTTT.

This rearrangement joins TRBV9 to TRBJ1-2, with D unresolved. The CDR3 runs to 12 residues. Germline V gene data show CDR1 as SGDLS and CDR2 as YYNGEE. Trimming pared 5 bases from V and 4 bases from J, leaving 9 bases between. The chain's CDR3 is CASSGWVYGYTF. The CDR3 region has the DNA TGTGCCAGCAGTGGGTGGGTCTATGGCTACACCTTC.

The rearrangement uses TRBV27 and TRBJ1-5; 7 bases match TRBD1. Germline values: CDR1 MNHEY, CDR2 SMNVEV (reference sequence). This CDR3 has 14 residues. The J segment lost 11 bases and the V segment lost 3 bases, leaving 10 bases of the junction unmatched. CDR3 nucleotide sequence: TGTGCCAGCAGTTTGGGGACAGACCTAAGGGCCCAGCATTTT. Translating it yields CASSLGTDLRAQHF.